This T cell receptor (beta chain) was captured by sequencing in a study of T cells after yellow fever vaccination. TCRdb re-called the 5' RACE reads through MiXCR, storing one row per CDR3 protein. The data show 450,000 to 550,000 distinct CDR3 sequences, 15% to 20% seen once. V shed 5 bases and J shed 5 bases, with 16 bases lying between them. The CDR3 consists of 15 residues. Germline CDR1 reads SGHVS; CDR2 reads FNYEAQ. The TCR comes from a man between 25 and 39 years old who received the YFV17D yellow fever vaccine. The source was PBMCs, collected 15 days after the yellow fever booster vaccination. This chain links TRBV7-6 with TRBJ2-1, with D maybe TRBD2 (6 bases). The CDR3 sequence is CASSVPGLSDNEQFF. In DNA form, the CDR3 reads TGTGCCAGCAGCGTGCCGGGACTTTCCGACAATGAGCAGTTCTTC.